The present TCR beta chain was sequenced within a study of T cell changes during pregnancy in multiple sclerosis. The CDR3 has 14 residues. V lost 2 bases and J 3 bases, leaving 11 bases between the germline ends. The germline gives CDR1 MNHNS, CDR2 SASEGT. The table came from immunoSEQ multiplex PCR; TCRdb's copy has only in-frame clones and leaves some out. Counted here are around 80,000 clones, roughly 94% occurring once; the ten biggest clones make up 1.4% to 1.5%. The chain links TRBV6-1 to TRBJ2-7; D unclear. This TCR came from a female donor with multiple sclerosis, enrolled in a pregnancy study. Sequencing used peripheral blood, obtained before pregnancy. Here the CDR3 DNA reads TGTGCCAGCAGTGAATTTGAGGTAGGCTACGAGCAGTACTTC. This encodes CASSEFEVGYEQYF.